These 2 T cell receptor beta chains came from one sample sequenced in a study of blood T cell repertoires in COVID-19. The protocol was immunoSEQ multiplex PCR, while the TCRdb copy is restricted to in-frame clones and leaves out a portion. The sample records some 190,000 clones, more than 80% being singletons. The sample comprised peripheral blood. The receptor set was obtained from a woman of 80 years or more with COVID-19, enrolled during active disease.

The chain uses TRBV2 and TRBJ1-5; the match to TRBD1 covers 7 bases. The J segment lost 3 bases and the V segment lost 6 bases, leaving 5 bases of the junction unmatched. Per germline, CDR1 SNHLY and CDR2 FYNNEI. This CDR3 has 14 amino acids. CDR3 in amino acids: CASSRTGDNQPQHF. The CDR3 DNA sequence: TGTGCCAGCAGCCGCACAGGGGACAATCAGCCCCAGCATTTT.

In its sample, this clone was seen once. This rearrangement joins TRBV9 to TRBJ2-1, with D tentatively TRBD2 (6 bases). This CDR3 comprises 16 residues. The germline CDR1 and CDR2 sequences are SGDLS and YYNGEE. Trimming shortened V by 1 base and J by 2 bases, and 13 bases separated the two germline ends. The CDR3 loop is CASSVSSGRTYNEQFF. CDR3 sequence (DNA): TGTGCCAGCAGCGTATCAAGCGGGCGGACCTACAATGAGCAGTTCTTC.